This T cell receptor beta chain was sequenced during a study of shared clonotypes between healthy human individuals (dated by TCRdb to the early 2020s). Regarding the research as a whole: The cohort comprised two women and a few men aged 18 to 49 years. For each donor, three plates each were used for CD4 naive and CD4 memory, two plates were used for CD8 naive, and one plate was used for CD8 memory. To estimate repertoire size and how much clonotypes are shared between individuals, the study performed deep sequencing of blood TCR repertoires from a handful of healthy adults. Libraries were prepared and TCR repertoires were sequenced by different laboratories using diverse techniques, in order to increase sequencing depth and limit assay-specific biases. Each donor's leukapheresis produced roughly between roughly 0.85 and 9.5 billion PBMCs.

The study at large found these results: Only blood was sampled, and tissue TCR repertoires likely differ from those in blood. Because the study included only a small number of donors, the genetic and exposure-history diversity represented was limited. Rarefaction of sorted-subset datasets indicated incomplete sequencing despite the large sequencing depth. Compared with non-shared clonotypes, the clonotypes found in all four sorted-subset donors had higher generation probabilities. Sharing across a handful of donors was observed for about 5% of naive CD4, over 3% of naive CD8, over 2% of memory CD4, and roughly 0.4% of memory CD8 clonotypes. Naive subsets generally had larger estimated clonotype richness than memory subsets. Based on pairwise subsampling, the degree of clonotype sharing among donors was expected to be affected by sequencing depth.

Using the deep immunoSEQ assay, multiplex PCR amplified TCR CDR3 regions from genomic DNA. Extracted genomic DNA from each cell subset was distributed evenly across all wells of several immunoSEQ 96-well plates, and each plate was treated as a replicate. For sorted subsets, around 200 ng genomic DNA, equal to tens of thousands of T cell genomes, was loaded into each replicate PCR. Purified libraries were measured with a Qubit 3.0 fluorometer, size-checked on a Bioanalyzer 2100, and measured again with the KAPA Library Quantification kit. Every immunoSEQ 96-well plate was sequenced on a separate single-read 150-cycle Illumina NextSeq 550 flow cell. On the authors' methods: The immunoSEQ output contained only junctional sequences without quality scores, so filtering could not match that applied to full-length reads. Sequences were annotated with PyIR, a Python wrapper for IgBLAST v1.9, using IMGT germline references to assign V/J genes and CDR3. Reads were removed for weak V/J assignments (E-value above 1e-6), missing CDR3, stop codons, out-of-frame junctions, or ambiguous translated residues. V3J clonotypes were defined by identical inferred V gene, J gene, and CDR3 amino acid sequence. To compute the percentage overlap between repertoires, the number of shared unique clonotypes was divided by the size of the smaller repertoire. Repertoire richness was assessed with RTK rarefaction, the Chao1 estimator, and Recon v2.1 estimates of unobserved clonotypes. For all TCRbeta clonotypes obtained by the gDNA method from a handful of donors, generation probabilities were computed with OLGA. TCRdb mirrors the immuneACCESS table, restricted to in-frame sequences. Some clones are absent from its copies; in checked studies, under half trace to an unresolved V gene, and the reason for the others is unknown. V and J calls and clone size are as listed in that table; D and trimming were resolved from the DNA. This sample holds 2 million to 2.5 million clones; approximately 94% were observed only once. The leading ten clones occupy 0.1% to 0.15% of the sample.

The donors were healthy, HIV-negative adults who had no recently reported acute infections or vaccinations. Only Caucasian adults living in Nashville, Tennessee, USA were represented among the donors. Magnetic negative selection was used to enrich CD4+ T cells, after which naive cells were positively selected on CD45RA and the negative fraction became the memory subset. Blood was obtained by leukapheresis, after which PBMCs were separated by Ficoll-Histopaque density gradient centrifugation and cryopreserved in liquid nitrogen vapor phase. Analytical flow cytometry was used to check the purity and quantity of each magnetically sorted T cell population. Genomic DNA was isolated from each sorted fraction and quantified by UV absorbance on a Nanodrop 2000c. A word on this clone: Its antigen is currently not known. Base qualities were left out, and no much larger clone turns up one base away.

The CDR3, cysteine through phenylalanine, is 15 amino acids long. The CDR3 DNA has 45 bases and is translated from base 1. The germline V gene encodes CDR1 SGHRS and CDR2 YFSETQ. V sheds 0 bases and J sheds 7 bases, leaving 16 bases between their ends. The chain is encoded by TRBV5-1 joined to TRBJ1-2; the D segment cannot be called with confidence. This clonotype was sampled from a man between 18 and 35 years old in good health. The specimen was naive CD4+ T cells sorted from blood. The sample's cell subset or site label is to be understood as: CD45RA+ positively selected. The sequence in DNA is TGCGCCAGCAGCTTGGAAAGGGTGGGTCCCGGTGGCTACACCTTC. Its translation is CASSLERVGPGGYTF. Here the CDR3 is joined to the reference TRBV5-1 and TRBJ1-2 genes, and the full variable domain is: KAGVTQTPRYLIKTRGQQVTLSCSPISGHRSVSWYQQTPGQGLQFLFEYFSETQRNKGNFPGRFSGRQFSNSRSEMNVSTLELGDSALYLCASSLERVGPGGYTFGSGTRLTVV.